Listed below are T cell receptor beta chains from one sample, sequenced in a study of blood T cell repertoires in COVID-19. Assay: immunoSEQ multiplex PCR; the TCRdb copy retains only in-frame clones and omits some. The sample carries over 15,000 clones, approximately 86% recorded once. The specimen was peripheral blood. These receptor sequences come from a man between 70 and 80 years old with acute or convalescent COVID-19. The CDR3 runs from the conserved cysteine through the conserved F or W. The D gene is left open where the match is weak. Clone size is shown for a subset of rows, as once, few, many or a class of expanded clone.

DNA	CDR3	size	D	V	J
TGTGCCAGCAATCTACAGCAAGAGACCCAGTACTTC	CASNLQQETQYF	NA	NA	TRBV2	TRBJ2-5
TGTGCCAGCTCACCACCTCAATTTGCGGGGAAGTGGTACGAGCAGTACTTC	CASSPPQFAGKWYEQYF	NA	NA	TRBV18	TRBJ2-7
TGTGCCAGCAGCGTCTCTAGCGGGAGAGGGGTTAATGAGCAGTTCTTC	CASSVSSGRGVNEQFF	NA	TRBD2	TRBV11-2	TRBJ2-1
TGTGCCAGCTCACCTGGAACAGTCCAAGAGACCCAGTACTTC	CASSPGTVQETQYF	NA	NA	TRBV18	TRBJ2-5
TGTGCCAGCAGTCCACAAGGACTAGCTAGCGAGCAGTACTTC	CASSPQGLASEQYF	NA	TRBD2	TRBV27	TRBJ2-7
TGTGCCAGCAGCGCAGGGATGGGACAAGAGACCCAGTACTTC	CASSAGMGQETQYF	NA	NA	TRBV5-6	TRBJ2-5
TGTGCCAGCTCACCGGAACCTCGACAGGGTGCCTACGAGCAGTACTTC	CASSPEPRQGAYEQYF	once	TRBD1	TRBV18	TRBJ2-7
TGTGCCAGCAGCGTAGCTAGTTTGGACTCTGAGCAGTTCTTC	CASSVASLDSEQFF	NA	NA	TRBV9	TRBJ2-1
TGTCCCCCCAGCGGCGGGGGGGGGCCCCAAGAGACCCAGTACTTC	CPPSGGGGPQETQYF	few	TRBD2	TRBV9	TRBJ2-5
TGCGCCAGCAGCCCAGCGGGCAGCTCCTACAATGAGCAGTTCTTC	CASSPAGSSYNEQFF	few	NA	TRBV5-1	TRBJ2-1
TGTGCCAGCAGTTTAGATCGGGAGGCCTACAATGAGCAGTTCTTC	CASSLDREAYNEQFF	NA	TRBD2	TRBV27	TRBJ2-1
TGTGCCAGCAGCGTAAACAGGGTAGGAGAGACCCAGTACTTC	CASSVNRVGETQYF	NA	NA	TRBV5-4	TRBJ2-5
TGTGCCACCAGTGACGCCGCCAGGGTCCAAGAGACCCAGTACTTC	CATSDAARVQETQYF	NA	NA	TRBV24-1	TRBJ2-5